This TCR beta chain was captured in a study of T cell repertoires in cytomegalovirus infection. TCRdb fed the reads into MiXCR, producing one record per CDR3 protein. The sample consists of about half a million distinct CDR3 sequences, roughly 34% of them appearing once. The CDR3 has 16 residues. Germline loops: CDR1 SNHLY, CDR2 FYNNEI. V dropped 8 bases and J dropped 4; count of bases not matched to a gene: 12. Note on this clonotype: Antigen: not known.

The input for sequencing was cultured PBMCs, taken from culture after CMV antigen stimulation. The receptor was isolated from a human donor in good health (CMV status not recorded). Some clones in this sample may be carry-over from other donors' samples. The rearrangement uses TRBV2 and TRBJ2-1; the match to TRBD2 covers 9 bases. DNA for the CDR3: TGTGCCAGCCGGTTGGCGGGAGGGAGTAGGTACAATGAGCAGTTCTTC. The encoded protein is CASRLAGGSRYNEQFF. Complete variable domain (other parts from reference TRBV2 and TRBJ2-1): EPEVTQTPSHQVTQMGQEVILRCVPISNHLYFYWYRQILGQKVEFLVSFYNNEISEKSEIFDDQFSVERPDGSNFTLKIRSTKLEDSAMYFCASRLAGGSRYNEQFFGPGTRLTVL.